A single T cell receptor (beta chain) is shown here with its context. The entry originates in a study of T-cell reconstitution after alpha-beta-depleted transplantation in children. TCRbeta library construction was performed incorporating unique molecular identifiers. TCRdb reprocessed the PCR reads via MiXCR and lists one record per CDR3 protein. The repertoire holds 400,000 to 500,000 distinct CDR3 sequences, with approximately 10% as singletons. The CDR3 loop spans 17 amino acids. Trimming cost V 5 bases and J 1 base; bases outside gene matches: 8. Germline V gives CDR1 SGHAT, CDR2 FQNNGV. The sequence was obtained from a human donor who donated a stem cell graft to a child with acute myeloid leukemia. Sequences were derived from PBMCs from the stem cell graft donor, sampled from the stem cell graft. The rearrangement uses TRBV11-2 and TRBJ2-6, with 7 bases aligning to TRBD1. The CDR3 sequence: CASSLRDSGSGANVLTF. DNA for the CDR3: TGTGCCAGCAGCCTACGGGACAGCGGTTCTGGGGCCAACGTCCTGACTTTC.